These 18 T cell receptor beta chains were all obtained from the same sample, sequenced in a study of cytomegalovirus exposure and HLA in healthy donors. Researchers ran the PCR with 60 Vbeta and 13 Jbeta primers. Clones were read by immunoSEQ multiplex PCR, and TCRdb kept only the in-frame ones, dropping some. The sample yields roughly 69,000 clones, approximately 73% seen once. Input material: PBMCs. These receptors were obtained from a man between 45 and 60 years old in good health and CMV-seronegative.

This sequence joins TRBV5-1 and TRBJ2-5, with 10 positions matching TRBD2. Trimming at V came to 4 bases and at J to 3 bases, leaving 6 bases not matched to a gene. Germline lookup yields CDR1 SGHRS and CDR2 YFSETQ. The CDR3 runs 15 residues. The CDR3, as DNA: TGCGCCAGCAGCCTCCCTAGCGGGGGAGAAGAGACCCAGTACTTC. Its translation is CASSLPSGGEETQYF.

The V and J genes are TRBV9 and TRBJ1-6, with TRBD1 as a possible D gene (6 bases). The CDR3 consists of 15 residues. V lost 0 bases, J lost 5 bases, and 9 bases lay in between. Looked up from germline, CDR1 is SGDLS and CDR2 is YYNGEE. This CDR3 is CASSVAEGDNSPLHF. The CDR3 region has the DNA TGTGCCAGCAGCGTAGCAGAGGGGGATAATTCACCCCTCCACTTT.

The chain couples TRBV6-5 to TRBJ1-2; D possibly corresponds to TRBD1 (5 bases). This CDR3 spans 13 amino acids. V lost 5 bases, J lost 3 bases, and 10 bases lay in between. Germline V gene lookup returns CDR1 MNHEY and CDR2 SVGAGI. The CDR3, as DNA: TGTGCCAGCAGTGAACAGGCGGACTATGGCTACACCTTC. Amino acids: CASSEQADYGYTF.

The chain is built from TRBV9 and TRBJ1-4, with 7 bases lining up with TRBD1. Germline CDR1 and CDR2: SGDLS and YYNGEE. This CDR3 has 15 amino acids. With 0 bases clipped from V and 3 bases from J, the junction kept 2 bases outside the gene matches. The chain's CDR3 is CASSVAQGANEKLFF. Here the CDR3 DNA reads TGTGCCAGCAGCGTAGCCCAGGGGGCTAATGAAAAACTGTTTTTT.

This chain joins TRBV11-2 and TRBJ2-1; 11 bases are shared with TRBD2. The CDR3 sequence is 15 residues long. The V gene end was trimmed by 4 bases and the J gene end by 5 bases; junction bases not matched to a gene: 4. Germline-derived CDR1 and CDR2 are SGHAT and FQNNGV. This CDR3 reads CASSSRLAGNNEQFF. DNA of the CDR3: TGTGCCAGCAGCTCCCGACTAGCGGGGAACAATGAGCAGTTCTTC.

This clone has just a few counts. A junction end diverges from the germline sequence, so it may reflect a read error. The chain has TRBV7-9 and TRBJ2-2, with D maybe TRBD2 (6 bases). The length of the CDR3 is 17 residues. CDR1 and CDR2 (germline): SEHNR, FQNEAQ (reference sequence). CDR3: CSSSLYKRVKDTGELFF. DNA for the CDR3: TGTTCCAGCAGCTTATACAAGCGGGTTAAGGACACCGGGGAGCTGTTTTTT.

Note on this clone: Other DNA variants within this sample encode the same CDR3. This sequence joins TRBV5-6 and TRBJ2-3, with 9 positions matching TRBD2. J was trimmed by 7 bases and V by 0 bases; bases with no gene match: 3. The germline V gene has CDR1 SGHDT and CDR2 YYEEEE. CDR3 size: 14 residues. The CDR3 DNA follows: TGTGCCAGCAGCTTGGGCGGGGGGGCGAATACGCAGTATTTT. Its translation is CASSLGGGANTQYF.

The CDR3 DNA reads TGTGCCAGCAGCTTCCGGGGGAATGAAAAACTGTTTTTT. It codes for CASSFRGNEKLFF. The rearrangement uses TRBV5-6 and TRBJ1-4; weak D call: TRBD1 (5 bases). The V gene lost 2 bases and the J gene lost 5 bases, with 7 bases spanning the gap. Germline CDR1 SGHDT, CDR2 YYEEEE. CDR3 length: 13 residues.

This clone appeared a single time. This chain's CDR3 is CATSRLDRSNQPQHF. The CDR3, as DNA: TGTGCCACCAGCAGACTAGACAGGAGCAATCAGCCCCAGCATTTT. The chain joins TRBV15 to TRBJ1-5, with D tentatively TRBD1 (6 bases). Trimming shortened V by 2 bases and J by 1 base, and 9 bases separated the two germline ends. The germline CDR1 and CDR2 sequences are LNHNV and YYDKDF (reference sequence). This CDR3 spans 15 amino acids.

V is TRBV30 and J is TRBJ1-2; no firm D call. Germline CDR1 GTSNPN, CDR2 SVGIG (reference sequence). V was trimmed by 0 bases and J by 0 bases, leaving 11 bases between them. The CDR3 consists of 15 residues. In nucleotides, the CDR3 is TGTGCCTGGAGTGTAACACGCGAGGCTAACTATGGCTACACCTTC. Translation: CAWSVTREANYGYTF. Drawing the rest from reference TRBV30 and TRBJ1-2, the complete variable domain is SQTIHQWPATLVQPVGSPLSLECTVEGTSNPNLYWYRQAAGRGLQLLFYSVGIGQISSEVPQNLSASRPQDRQFILSSKKLLLSDSGFYLCAWSVTREANYGYTFGSGTRLTVV.

This rearrangement joins TRBV5-1 to TRBJ2-7, with D uncertain. The germline V and J ends were trimmed by 1 base and 6 bases, with 8 bases remaining between them. The CDR3 is 12 residues long. The germline V gene has CDR1 SGHRS and CDR2 YFSETQ. The CDR3 loop is CASSLRGTEQYF. CDR3 nucleotides: TGCGCCAGCAGCTTGCGCGGTACCGAGCAGTACTTC. Full variable domain (rest looked up from reference TRBV5-1 and TRBJ2-7): KAGVTQTPRYLIKTRGQQVTLSCSPISGHRSVSWYQQTPGQGLQFLFEYFSETQRNKGNFPGRFSGRQFSNSRSEMNVSTLELGDSALYLCASSLRGTEQYFGPGTRLTVT.

The chain recombines TRBV6-6 with TRBJ2-2; D is unresolved. V was trimmed by 7 bases and J by 5 bases, leaving 11 bases between them. The CDR3 totals 13 residues. Looked up from germline, CDR1 is MNHNY and CDR2 is SVGAGI (reference sequence). CDR3 in DNA: TGTGCCAGCATCAAACCAGGAACCGGGGAGCTGTTTTTT. This sequence encodes CASIKPGTGELFF.

This CDR3 reads CASSLPRGRTGRNSPLHF. The CDR3 DNA follows: TGTGCCAGCAGTTTACCCAGGGGGAGGACAGGGAGGAATTCACCCCTCCACTTT. V usage is TRBV27 and J usage is TRBJ1-6; 8 nucleotides align to TRBD1. CDR3 length: 18 amino acids. V gave up 2 bases and J gave up 7 bases; unmatched junction bases: 13. The germline CDR1 and CDR2 sequences are MNHEY and SMNVEV (reference sequence).

The rearrangement links TRBV27 to TRBJ1-6; 7 positions match TRBD1. V shed 8 bases and J 7 bases; nucleotides not matched to a gene: 8. The CDR3 covers 14 residues. The V gene's germline CDR1 is MNHEY and CDR2 SMNVEV (reference sequence). The CDR3 sequence: CASSGTERNSPLHF. CDR3 nucleotides: TGTGCCAGCTCGGGGACAGAAAGAAATTCACCCCTCCACTTT.

This chain uses TRBV14 with TRBJ1-6; 8 nucleotides match TRBD1. J lost 10 bases, V lost 4 bases, and 9 bases had no gene match. Germline V gene sequence: CDR1 SGHDN, CDR2 FVKESK. The CDR3 length is 15 residues. The CDR3 nucleotides are TGTGCCAGCAGCCGCCGGGACAGGCTGAACTCACCCCTCCACTTT. Translation: CASSRRDRLNSPLHF.

This chain connects TRBV11-2 to TRBJ1-1; D gene uncertain. V was cut by 3 bases and J by 7 bases, with 9 bases left in between. There are 12 residues in the CDR3. From germline, CDR1 is SGHAT and CDR2 FQNNGV. The CDR3 sequence: CASSLFSSEAFF. The CDR3 DNA follows: TGTGCCAGCAGCTTGTTCTCGAGTGAAGCTTTCTTT.

The chain uses TRBV9 and TRBJ1-3; 7 bases align to TRBD1. The J segment lost 3 bases and the V segment lost 8 bases, leaving 2 bases of the junction unmatched. This CDR3 is 12 amino acids long. Germline V gene sequence: CDR1 SGDLS, CDR2 YYNGEE. The CDR3 nucleotides are TGTGCCAGTACAGGGGTTGGAAACACCATATATTTT. Protein: CASTGVGNTIYF.

The chain has TRBV7-9 and TRBJ2-3; 11 bases line up with TRBD1. The CDR3 totals 17 residues. The V gene's germline CDR1 is SEHNR and CDR2 FQNEAQ (reference sequence). The J segment lost 5 bases and the V segment lost 3 bases, leaving 10 bases of the junction unmatched. The CDR3 spells CASSLGQGGSREDTQYF. The DNA for the CDR3 is TGTGCCAGCAGCTTGGGACAGGGGGGTTCCCGCGAAGATACGCAGTATTTT. The full variable domain, with the rest looked up from reference TRBV7-9 and TRBJ2-3, is DTGVSQNPRHKITKRGQNVTFRCDPISEHNRLYWYRQTLGQGPEFLTYFQNEAQLEKSRLLSDRFSAERPKGSFSTLEIQRTEQGDSAMYLCASSLGQGGSREDTQYFGPGTRLTVL.